The 24 T cell receptor delta chains given below trace back to one sample, sequenced in a study of gamma-delta chains in newborns, infants, children. TCRdb called clones from the reads again using CATT. Among 8,500 to 13,000 delta-chain clones listed, about 9.4% were seen once. Sequencing was carried out using blood. The receptors were gathered from a child who was a newborn, infant or young child, either healthy, febrile or measles-vaccinated (not recorded which).

This clone was observed a handful of times. Additional DNA sequences in this sample encode the identical CDR3. The chain uses TRDV2 and TRDJ1; 9 bases are shared with TRDD3. This CDR3 region has 14 residues. J lost 3 bases, V lost 7 bases, and 8 bases had no gene match. Per the germline V gene, CDR1 is GEAIGNYY and CDR2 is EKD. The CDR3 sequence: CACDPLGDADKLIF. CDR3 DNA: TGTGCCTGCGACCCGCTGGGGGATGCCGATAAACTCATCTTT.

This clone has just a few counts. Other DNA sequences in this specimen translate into the identical CDR3. The chain has TRDV2 and TRDJ3; 8 bases are shared with TRDD3. V was pared by 3 bases and J by 1 base, with 10 bases of the junction left unmatched. This CDR3 has 19 residues. Germline V gene lookup returns CDR1 GEAIGNYY and CDR2 EKD. Here the CDR3 DNA reads TGTGCCTGTGACCATACTGGGGGGTACGGTTCCTGGGACACCCGACAGATGTTTTTC. It encodes CACDHTGGYGSWDTRQMFF.

A word on this clone: One base away lies a much larger clone, so this may be a sequencing read error. The chain links TRDV2 to TRDJ1, with TRDD3 identical over 7 bases. After removal of 3 bases from V and 0 bases from J, the junction contained 6 bases not matched to a gene. Germline assignment: CDR1 GEAIGNYY and CDR2 EKD. The CDR3 loop spans 15 amino acids. This chain's CDR3 is CACDALGVNTDKLIF. The DNA for the CDR3 is TGTGCCTGTGACGCGCTGGGGGTTAACACCGATAAACTCATCTTT.

V is TRAV29/DV5 and J is TRDJ3; the match to TRDD3 covers 8 bases. Germline-derived CDR1 and CDR2 are NSMFDY and ISSIKDK. The CDR3 has 20 residues. Unmatched junction bases numbered 13, after V lost 0 bases and J lost 2 bases. CDR3 amino acids: CAASEGGIGDTAWDTRQMFF. In nucleotides, the CDR3 is TGTGCAGCAAGCGAGGGGGGGATAGGGGATACAGCCTGGGACACCCGACAGATGTTTTTC. Together with reference TRAV29/DV5 and TRDJ3, the CDR3 gives the full variable domain: DQQVKQNSPSLSVQEGRISILNCDYTNSMFDYFLWYKKYPAEGPTFLISISSIKDKNEDGRFTVFLNKSAKHLSLHIVPSQPGDSAVYFCAASEGGIGDTAWDTRQMFFGTGIKLFVEP.

This clone qualifies as medium-sized. V is TRDV2 and J is TRDJ3; 13 bases match TRDD3. The CDR3 covers 18 residues. With 3 bases clipped from V and 0 bases from J, the junction kept 1 base outside the gene matches. Germline values: CDR1 GEAIGNYY, CDR2 EKD. In nucleotides, the CDR3 is TGTGCCTGTGACTACTGGGGGATACGCTCCTGGGACACCCGACAGATGTTTTTC. Amino acids: CACDYWGIRSWDTRQMFF.

This chain uses TRDV1 with TRDJ1, with 13 bases fitting TRDD3. Germline trimming cut 3 bases from V and 1 base from J; bases unmatched to any gene: 14. CDR3 length: 20 residues. Germline CDR1 reads TSWWSYY; CDR2 reads QGS. DNA for the CDR3: TGTGCTCTTGGGGAGCCGCCGATAAACTGGGGGATACGCTGCACCGATAAACTCATCTTT. Protein: CALGEPPINWGIRCTDKLIF.

V gene TRDV2 combines with J gene TRDJ3; 8 nucleotides agree with TRDD3. From germline, CDR1 is GEAIGNYY and CDR2 EKD. J gave up 0 bases and V 1 base, and 7 bases lay outside the gene matches. This CDR3 has 19 residues. The CDR3 spells CACDTGDRSPSWDTRQMFF. The DNA of the CDR3 is TGTGCCTGTGACACGGGGGATAGATCCCCCTCCTGGGACACCCGACAGATGTTTTTC.

The sample holds one count of this clone. V and J are TRDV2 and TRDJ1, with 11 bases identical to TRDD3. Germline trimming cut 0 bases from V and 3 bases from J; bases unmatched to any gene: 14. Germline values: CDR1 GEAIGNYY, CDR2 EKD. This CDR3 is 19 amino acids long. The CDR3 loop reads CACDTLNVFLGDTSDKLIF. CDR3 nucleotide sequence: TGTGCCTGTGACACCCTCAATGTCTTTCTGGGGGATACCTCCGATAAACTCATCTTT.

The rearrangement links TRDV2 to TRDJ1, with D possibly being TRDD3 (6 bases). Germline lookup yields CDR1 GEAIGNYY and CDR2 EKD. CDR3 length: 17 residues. V shed 0 bases and J shed 0 bases, with 16 bases lying between them. The CDR3 DNA sequence: TGTGCCTGTGACACCTTGGACGTGGGGGCGTACACCGATAAACTCATCTTT. Translation: CACDTLDVGAYTDKLIF.

The rearrangement links TRDV2 to TRDJ1, with 10 nucleotides matching TRDD3. CDR1 and CDR2 from the germline V gene are GEAIGNYY and EKD. Trimming at V came to 0 bases and at J to 0 bases, leaving 24 bases not matched to a gene. CDR3 length: 23 amino acids. Here the CDR3 reads CACDTLRDGLPKGDTRHTDKLIF. CDR3 bases: TGTGCCTGTGACACCCTCCGGGACGGTCTTCCTAAGGGGGATACGCGTCACACCGATAAACTCATCTTT.

This sequence joins TRDV2 and TRDJ1, with D perhaps matching TRDD3 (6 bases). The V gene lost 0 bases and the J gene lost 8 bases, with 18 bases spanning the gap. Germline-derived CDR1 and CDR2 are GEAIGNYY and EKD. The CDR3 is made up of 15 amino acids. The CDR3 protein is CACDTVGDALKKLIF. CDR3 DNA sequence: TGTGCCTGTGACACCGTAGGGGATGCGTTAAAGAAACTCATCTTT.

This clone was seen only a few times. This chain joins TRDV2 and TRDJ3, with D uncertain. The germline CDR1 and CDR2 sequences are GEAIGNYY and EKD. This CDR3 spans 16 amino acids. V was pared by 3 bases and J by 1 base, with 9 bases between. The CDR3 DNA reads as TGTGCCTGTGACCCAACCCCTTCCTGGGACACCCGACAGATGTTTTTC. Its translation: CACDPTPSWDTRQMFF.

Notes on this clone: A read error may account for a junction end that differs from germline. V is TRDV2 and J is TRDJ3, with 13 bases identical to TRDD3. Germline V CDR1 and CDR2: GEAIGNYY, EKD. The CDR3 has 18 residues. The CDR3 DNA follows: TGTGCCTGTGATGGACTGGGGGATACGACCTGGAACACCCGACAGATGTTTTTC. It translates to CACDGLGDTTWNTRQMFF.

This clone occurred a few times. The chain recombines TRDV2 with TRDJ1, with 8 bases identical to TRDD3. There are 16 residues in the CDR3. Germline loops: CDR1 GEAIGNYY, CDR2 EKD. Trimming cost V 3 bases and J 5 bases; bases outside gene matches: 13. The CDR3 sequence: CACDHVLGGREDKLIF. CDR3 bases: TGTGCCTGTGACCATGTACTGGGGGGCCGTGAAGATAAACTCATCTTT.

Comment on this clone: This sequence may be a read error, since a much larger clone differs from it by one base. This sample also contains other DNA sequences that code for the same CDR3. V usage is TRDV2 and J usage is TRDJ1; 13 bases agree with TRDD3. The trim removed 7 bases at V and 0 bases at J, leaving 10 bases unmatched. The germline V gene has CDR1 GEAIGNYY and CDR2 EKD. The CDR3 is made up of 17 amino acids. CDR3 in DNA: TGTGCCTGCGACTCCTTACTGGGGGATACGTACACCGATAAACTCATCTTT. Its translation: CACDSLLGDTYTDKLIF.

As regards this clone: The limits of the CDR3 on the DNA are not certain, so only TCRdb's listed CDR3 is given. The chain couples TRAV29/DV5 to TRDJ1; the table calls TRDD3, which could not be checked here. Termini included, the CDR3 measures 21 amino acids. The V gene's germline CDR1 is NSMFDY and CDR2 ISSIKDK. CDR3 amino acids: CSVLLCSKRSCTGGRTDKLIF.

The J gene is TRDJ3, the V gene TRDV2; no clear D. Trimming shortened V by 1 base and J by 0 bases, and 12 bases separated the two germline ends. CDR1 and CDR2 from the germline V gene are GEAIGNYY and EKD. The CDR3 extends over 18 amino acids. The CDR3 spells CACDTMEKSSWDTRQMFF. The CDR3, as DNA: TGTGCCTGTGACACAATGGAGAAGAGCTCCTGGGACACCCGACAGATGTTTTTC.

Only a few counts were recorded for this clone. Other DNA sequences in the sample encode the same CDR3. J is TRDJ1 and V is TRDV2, with TRDD3 matching 9 bases. Germline trimming cut 0 bases from V and 4 bases from J; bases unmatched to any gene: 8. The CDR3 has 16 residues. From germline, CDR1 is GEAIGNYY and CDR2 EKD. CDR3 in DNA: TGTGCCTGTGACACCGTAGGGGATACGCCCTACGATAAACTCATCTTT. It translates to CACDTVGDTPYDKLIF.

The chain uses TRDV1 and TRDJ1; 12 positions match TRDD3. CDR1 and CDR2 (germline): TSWWSYY, QGS. This CDR3 has 21 residues. With V trimmed by 2 bases and J by 3 bases, 19 bases remained unmatched. The CDR3 DNA follows: TGTGCTCTTGGGGAAAGGGGAATAGCCGTATACTGGGGGATACTGGCCGATAAACTCATCTTT. This gives the protein CALGERGIAVYWGILADKLIF.

The CDR3 protein is CACDILGASSWDTRQMFF. The CDR3 DNA reads TGTGCCTGTGACATACTGGGGGCCAGCTCCTGGGACACCCGACAGATGTTTTTC. This chain joins TRDV2 and TRDJ3, with 8 bases matching TRDD3. V dropped 2 bases and J dropped 0; count of bases not matched to a gene: 5. Germline V gives CDR1 GEAIGNYY, CDR2 EKD. The CDR3 is 18 residues long.

The genes are TRDV1 and TRDJ1; the match to TRDD3 covers 11 bases. CDR1 TSWWSYY and CDR2 QGS come from the germline V gene. This CDR3 has 19 residues. The junction had 13 bases not matched to a gene; V was cut back by 4 bases and J by 0 bases. CDR3 protein: CALGGCVLGDMRHTDKLIF. The CDR3 bases are TGTGCTCTTGGGGGGTGCGTACTGGGGGATATGAGGCACACCGATAAACTCATCTTT.

The V and J genes are TRAV29/DV5 and TRDJ1; 11 nucleotides agree with TRDD3. CDR3 length equals 23 residues. Germline assignment: CDR1 NSMFDY and CDR2 ISSIKDK. V lost 0 bases and J lost 5; bases outside the gene matches: 30. CDR3 in amino acids: CAASGVRMGHLPHGGYAVDKLIF. The CDR3 DNA reads TGTGCAGCAAGCGGAGTAAGGATGGGACACCTTCCTCATGGGGGATACGCGGTGGATAAACTCATCTTT.

By frequency in the sample, this clone is large. The same CDR3 arises from other DNA sequences in this sample as well. The chain joins TRDV2 to TRDJ1; possibly TRDD3 for D (5 bases). The CDR3 has 18 residues. Trimming took off 2 bases at V and 0 bases at J, with 21 bases between the two ends. Germline loops: CDR1 GEAIGNYY, CDR2 EKD. This CDR3 reads CACDILRNTPKYTDKLIF. DNA for the CDR3: TGTGCCTGTGACATATTAAGGAATACGCCTAAGTACACCGATAAACTCATCTTT.

This clone has just a few counts. Given a far larger clone just one base away, this is likely a sequencing read error. V usage is TRDV2 and J usage is TRDJ1, with D hard to call. The CDR3 runs 18 residues. V lost 0 bases and J lost 10, with 29 bases in between. Germline V gene lookup returns CDR1 GEAIGNYY and CDR2 EKD. The CDR3 sequence: CACDTLSRVRNRGGILIF. DNA of the CDR3: TGTGCCTGTGACACCCTCTCCCGTGTGAGGAACCGAGGCGGCATACTCATCTTT.